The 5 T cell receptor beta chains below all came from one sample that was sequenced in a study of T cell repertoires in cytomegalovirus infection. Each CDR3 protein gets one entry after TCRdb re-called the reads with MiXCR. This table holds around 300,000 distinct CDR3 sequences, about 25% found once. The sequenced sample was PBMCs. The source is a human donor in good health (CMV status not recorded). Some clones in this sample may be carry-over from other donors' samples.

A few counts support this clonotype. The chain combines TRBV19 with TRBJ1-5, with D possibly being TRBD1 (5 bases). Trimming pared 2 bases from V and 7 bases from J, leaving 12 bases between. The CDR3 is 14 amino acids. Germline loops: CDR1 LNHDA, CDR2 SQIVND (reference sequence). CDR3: CASSINPGIQPQHF. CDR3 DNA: TGTGCCAGTAGTATAAATCCAGGGATCCAGCCCCAGCATTTT.

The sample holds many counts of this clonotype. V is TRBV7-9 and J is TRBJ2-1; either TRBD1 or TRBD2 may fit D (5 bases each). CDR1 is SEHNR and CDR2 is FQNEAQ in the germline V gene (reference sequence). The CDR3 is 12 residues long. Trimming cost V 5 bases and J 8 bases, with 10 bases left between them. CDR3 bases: TGTGCCAGCAGCCCCGGGGCCTATGAGCAGTTCTTC. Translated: CASSPGAYEQFF.

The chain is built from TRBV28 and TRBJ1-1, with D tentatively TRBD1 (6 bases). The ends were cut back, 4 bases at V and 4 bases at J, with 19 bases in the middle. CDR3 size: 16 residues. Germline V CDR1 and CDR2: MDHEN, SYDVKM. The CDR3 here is CASSSLGGRSTTEAFF. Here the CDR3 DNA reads TGTGCCAGCAGTTCACTGGGGGGCAGGAGTACCACTGAAGCTTTCTTT.

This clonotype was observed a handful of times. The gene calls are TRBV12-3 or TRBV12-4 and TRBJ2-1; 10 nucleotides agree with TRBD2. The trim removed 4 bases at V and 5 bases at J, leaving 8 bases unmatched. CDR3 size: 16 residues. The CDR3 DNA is TGTGCCAGCAGTTCCACTAGCGGGGTGGGGCACAATGAGCAGTTCTTC. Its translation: CASSSTSGVGHNEQFF.

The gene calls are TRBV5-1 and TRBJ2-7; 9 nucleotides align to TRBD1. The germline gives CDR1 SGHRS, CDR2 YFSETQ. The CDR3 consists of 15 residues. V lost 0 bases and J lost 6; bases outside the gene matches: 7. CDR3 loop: CASSLGNDRGTEQYF. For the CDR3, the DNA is TGCGCCAGCAGCTTGGGAAATGACAGGGGGACCGAGCAGTACTTC.